What follows are 19 T cell receptor beta chains derived from one specimen sequenced in a study of blood T cell repertoires in COVID-19. Produced via immunoSEQ multiplex PCR; TCRdb's table is partial and in-frame only. The sample includes about 24,000 clones, 89% of them seen just once. Sequenced material: peripheral blood. These receptors all stem from a human donor in a cohort sampled during active COVID-19.

V and J are TRBV5-6 and TRBJ1-4, with TRBD1 identical over 7 bases. From germline, CDR1 is SGHDT and CDR2 YYEEEE. This CDR3 spans 14 amino acids. Unmatched junction bases numbered 7, after V lost 7 bases and J lost 4 bases. The CDR3 sequence: CASEGGSLNEKLFF. CDR3 coding DNA: TGTGCCAGCGAAGGGGGCTCGCTTAATGAAAAACTGTTTTTT.

V usage is TRBV9 and J usage is TRBJ2-3; D not certain. V was shortened by 0 bases and J by 2 bases, with 10 bases between the two germline ends. This CDR3 comprises 15 residues. The germline CDR1 and CDR2 sequences are SGDLS and YYNGEE. The CDR3: CASSVAVTDTDTQYF. CDR3 coding DNA: TGTGCCAGCAGCGTAGCTGTGACTGACACAGATACGCAGTATTTT.

This rearrangement joins TRBV6-2 or TRBV6-3 to TRBJ2-3, with a possible D match to TRBD2 (5 bases). Trimming shortened V by 6 bases and J by 0 bases, and 13 bases separated the two germline ends. CDR3 length: 15 residues. CDR1 and CDR2 from the germline V gene are MNHEY and SVGEGT. Here the CDR3 DNA reads TGTGCCAGCAGCAGAGTGGGAGATAGCACAGATACGCAGTATTTT. This codes for CASSRVGDSTDTQYF.

The CDR3 reads CASSLQGAGTQYF. CDR3 nucleotide sequence: TGCGCCAGCAGCTTACAGGGGGCTGGGACCCAGTACTTC. The chain carries TRBV5-1 and TRBJ2-5; TRBD1 agrees at 9 bases. CDR1 SGHRS and CDR2 YFSETQ come from the germline V gene. Trimming removed 2 bases from V and 7 bases from J; junction bases left unmatched: 3. The CDR3 length is 13 residues.

Written as DNA, the CDR3 is TGTGCCAGCAGCTTAGAGCCAGGTCATCAGCCCCAGCATTTT. Translating it yields CASSLEPGHQPQHF. The rearrangement joins TRBV11-2 to TRBJ1-5; D gene ambiguous. Trimming removed 0 bases at V and 5 bases at J, with 8 bases between. The CDR3 extends over 14 amino acids. Germline CDR1 reads SGHAT; CDR2 reads FQNNGV.

This chain links TRBV11-3 with TRBJ2-6; 8 nucleotides line up with TRBD1. This CDR3 region has 16 residues. V gave up 4 bases and J gave up 2 bases; unmatched junction bases: 4. Germline CDR1 is SGHNT and CDR2 is YENEEA. The CDR3 DNA reads TGTGCCAGCAGCTCGGCAGGGGGCGCTGGGGCCAACGTCCTGACTTTC. Protein product: CASSSAGGAGANVLTF. Full variable domain (rest looked up from reference TRBV11-3 and TRBJ2-6): EAGVVQSPRYKIIEKKQPVAFWCNPISGHNTLYWYLQNLGQGPELLIRYENEEAVDDSQLPKDRFSAERLKGVDSTLKIQPAELGDSAVYLCASSSAGGAGANVLTFGAGSRLTVL.

The chain uses TRBV7-2 and TRBJ2-7, with D perhaps matching TRBD2 (6 bases). The CDR3 has 12 amino acids. Per germline, CDR1 SGHTA and CDR2 FQGNSA. The V end lost 4 bases, the J end lost 7 bases, and 11 bases lay between the germline ends. CDR3 residues: CASSSYGGEQYF. CDR3 DNA: TGTGCCAGCAGCTCCTATGGGGGGGAGCAGTACTTC.

The chain employs TRBV7-8 and TRBJ1-2; TRBD1 matches at 9 bases. V lost 5 bases to trimming and J lost 2 bases; unmatched junction nucleotides: 3. The CDR3 extends over 14 amino acids. The V gene's germline CDR1 is SGHVS and CDR2 FQNEAQ. CDR3 amino acids: CASSLGTGNYGYTF. The CDR3 DNA reads TGTGCCAGCAGCCTAGGGACAGGGAACTATGGCTACACCTTC.

This clone was observed once. The V and J genes are TRBV4-3 and TRBJ1-4; 12 nucleotides agree with TRBD1. The CDR3 is 21 amino acids. V lost 1 base and J lost 6; bases outside the gene matches: 18. Germline CDR1 and CDR2: LGHNA and YSLEER. CDR3 sequence (DNA): TGCGCCAGCAGCCAAGGGGTCGGGACCGGGACAGGGGGCCGGATGTATGAAAAACTGTTTTTT. Translated, it gives CASSQGVGTGTGGRMYEKLFF.

Only one count was recorded for this clone. The V call is TRBV5-1, the J call TRBJ1-1; a possible D gene is TRBD1 (5 bases). With 0 bases removed from V and 0 bases from J, the gap between germline ends came to 9 bases. This CDR3 has 15 residues. Germline V gene data show CDR1 as SGHRS and CDR2 as YFSETQ. This CDR3 reads CASSLGGQLNTEAFF. In nucleotides, the CDR3 is TGCGCCAGCAGCTTGGGCGGACAACTGAACACTGAAGCTTTCTTT.

This sequence joins TRBV2 and TRBJ2-3; 7 nucleotides align to TRBD1. This CDR3 comprises 14 residues. The junction had 9 bases not matched to a gene; V was cut back by 9 bases and J by 3 bases. CDR1 and CDR2 from the germline V gene are SNHLY and FYNNEI. This chain's CDR3 is CARSETGRTDTQYF. The CDR3, as DNA: TGTGCCAGATCAGAGACAGGGCGGACAGATACGCAGTATTTT.

The chain uses TRBV5-1 and TRBJ2-7; 7 positions agree with TRBD2. Germline CDR1 SGHRS, CDR2 YFSETQ. Germline trimming cut 4 bases from V and 5 bases from J; bases unmatched to any gene: 6. CDR3 size: 13 residues. DNA for the CDR3: TGCGCCAGCAGCCGGGGGGTATCGGACGAGCAGTACTTC. Translation gives CASSRGVSDEQYF.

This sequence joins TRBV3-1 (or the pseudogene TRBV3-2) and TRBJ2-1; 10 positions agree with TRBD2. The germline CDR1 and CDR2 sequences are LGHDT and YNNKEL (reference sequence). J lost 7 bases, V lost 4 bases, and 10 bases had no gene match. The CDR3 is 16 residues long. CDR3 DNA: TGTGCCAGCAGCCCCACTTACAGCGGGGGGGCGAATGAGCAGTTCTTC. Its translation: CASSPTYSGGANEQFF.

The chain carries TRBV6-2 or TRBV6-3 and TRBJ2-7, with 7 bases aligning to TRBD2. CDR1 MNHEY and CDR2 SVGEGT come from the germline V gene. Unmatched junction bases numbered 6, after V lost 5 bases and J lost 2 bases. The CDR3 has 14 amino acids. CDR3 nucleotide sequence: TGTGCCAGCAGTCACCGGGAGGCCACCTACGAGCAGTACTTC. This translates into CASSHREATYEQYF.

CDR3 loop: CASRHRVNTEAFF. The CDR3 coding sequence is TGTGCCAGCAGACACAGGGTGAACACTGAAGCTTTCTTT. The rearrangement uses TRBV7-8 and TRBJ1-1; TRBD1 might be the D (6 bases). Germline assignment: CDR1 SGHVS and CDR2 FQNEAQ. V was shortened by 6 bases and J by 0 bases, with 8 bases between the two germline ends. The CDR3 consists of 13 residues.

The chain has TRBV18 and TRBJ1-5, with 7 bases identical to TRBD1. Germline values: CDR1 KGHSH, CDR2 LQKENI. The CDR3 consists of 14 residues. J gave up 3 bases and V 6 bases, and 5 bases lay outside the gene matches. DNA for the CDR3: TGTGCCAGCTCCCAGACAGGGCCCAATCAGCCCCAGCATTTT. This translates into CASSQTGPNQPQHF.

The chain combines TRBV7-8 with TRBJ2-2; maybe TRBD2 (5 bases). V was trimmed by 1 base and J by 7 bases, leaving 16 bases between them. Germline-derived CDR1 and CDR2 are SGHVS and FQNEAQ. The CDR3 is made up of 16 amino acids. CDR3 DNA: TGTGCCAGCAGCTTAGTAATCCAGATTCGGGACGGGGAGCTGTTTTTT. Its translation is CASSLVIQIRDGELFF.

This chain joins TRBV10-3 and TRBJ2-2, with D maybe TRBD1 (5 bases). The germline gives CDR1 ENHRY, CDR2 SYGVKD. The V and J ends lost 3 bases and 1 base respectively, with 9 bases between them. This CDR3 has 15 amino acids. CDR3: CAISEGQGNTGELFF. The CDR3 region has the DNA TGTGCCATCAGTGAAGGGCAGGGGAACACCGGGGAGCTGTTTTTT.

This rearrangement joins TRBV5-1 to TRBJ1-1; 7 nucleotides agree with TRBD1. The CDR3 is made up of 15 amino acids. Germline V gene sequence: CDR1 SGHRS, CDR2 YFSETQ. The ends lost 4 bases at V and 0 bases at J; junction bases unmatched: 6. CDR3 bases: TGCGCCAGCAGCCCAGGGGGTGGGGTGAACACTGAAGCTTTCTTT. It specifies CASSPGGGVNTEAFF.